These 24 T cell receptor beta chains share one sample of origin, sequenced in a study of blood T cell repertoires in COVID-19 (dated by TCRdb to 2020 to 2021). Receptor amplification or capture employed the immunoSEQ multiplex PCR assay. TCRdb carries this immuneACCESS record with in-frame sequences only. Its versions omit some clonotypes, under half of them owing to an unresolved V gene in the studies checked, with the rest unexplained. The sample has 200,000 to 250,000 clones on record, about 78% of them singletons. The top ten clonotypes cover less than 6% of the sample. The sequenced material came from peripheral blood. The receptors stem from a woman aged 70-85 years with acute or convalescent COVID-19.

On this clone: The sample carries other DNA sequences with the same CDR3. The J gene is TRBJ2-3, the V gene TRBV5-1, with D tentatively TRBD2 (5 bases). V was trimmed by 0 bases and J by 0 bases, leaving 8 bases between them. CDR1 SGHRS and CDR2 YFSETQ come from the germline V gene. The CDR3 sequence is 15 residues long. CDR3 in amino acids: CASSLASGSTDTQYF. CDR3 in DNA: TGCGCCAGCAGCTTGGCAAGCGGAAGCACAGATACGCAGTATTTT.

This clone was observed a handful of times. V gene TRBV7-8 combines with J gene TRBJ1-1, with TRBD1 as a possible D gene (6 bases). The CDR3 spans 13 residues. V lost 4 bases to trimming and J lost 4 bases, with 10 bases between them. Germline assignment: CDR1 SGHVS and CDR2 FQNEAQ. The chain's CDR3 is CASSSDRGTEAFF. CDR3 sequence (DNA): TGTGCCAGCAGCTCGGACAGAGGCACTGAAGCTTTCTTT.

The chain's CDR3 is CASSLALSSEETAEQFF. The CDR3, as DNA: TGTGCCAGCAGCTTAGCCCTCTCCAGTGAGGAGACGGCTGAGCAGTTCTTC. The J gene is TRBJ2-1, the V gene TRBV11-3; D uncertain. Germline lookup yields CDR1 SGHNT and CDR2 YENEEA. The ends were cut back, 1 base at V and 9 bases at J, with 22 bases in the middle. The CDR3 contains 17 residues.

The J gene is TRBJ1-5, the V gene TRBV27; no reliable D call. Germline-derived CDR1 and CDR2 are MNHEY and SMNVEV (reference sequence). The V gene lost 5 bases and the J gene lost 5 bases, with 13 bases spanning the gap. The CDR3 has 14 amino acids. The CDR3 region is CASSPMYGYQPQHF. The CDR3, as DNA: TGTGCCAGCAGTCCTATGTACGGTTATCAGCCCCAGCATTTT.

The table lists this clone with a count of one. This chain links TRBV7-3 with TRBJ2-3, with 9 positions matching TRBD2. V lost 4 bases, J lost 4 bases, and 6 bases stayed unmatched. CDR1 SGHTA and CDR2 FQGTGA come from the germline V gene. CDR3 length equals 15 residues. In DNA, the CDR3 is TGTGCCAGCAGCTCGGGACTAGCTGACGCAGATACGCAGTATTTT. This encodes CASSSGLADADTQYF.

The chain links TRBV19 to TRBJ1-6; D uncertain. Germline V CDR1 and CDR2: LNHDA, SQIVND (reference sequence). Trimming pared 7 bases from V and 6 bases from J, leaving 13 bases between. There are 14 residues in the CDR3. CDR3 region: CASKPDRGNSPLHF. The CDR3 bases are TGTGCCAGTAAGCCAGATCGGGGTAATTCACCCCTCCACTTT.

In nucleotides, the CDR3 is TGTGCCAGCAACTTACCCCTGACAGGACAATCGATGAACACTGAAGCTTTCTTT. Its protein product is CASNLPLTGQSMNTEAFF. This chain connects TRBV28 to TRBJ1-1; a weak D match, TRBD1 (6 bases). The CDR3 covers 18 residues. Trimming removed 7 bases from V and 0 bases from J, with 24 bases in between. Germline loops: CDR1 MDHEN, CDR2 SYDVKM.

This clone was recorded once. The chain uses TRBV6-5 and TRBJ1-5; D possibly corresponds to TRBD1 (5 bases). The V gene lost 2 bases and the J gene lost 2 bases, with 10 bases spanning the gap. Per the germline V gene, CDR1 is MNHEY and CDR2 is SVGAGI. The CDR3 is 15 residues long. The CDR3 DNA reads TGTGCCAGCAGTTACGACCCCAGGGGCAATCAGCCCCAGCATTTT. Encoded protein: CASSYDPRGNQPQHF.

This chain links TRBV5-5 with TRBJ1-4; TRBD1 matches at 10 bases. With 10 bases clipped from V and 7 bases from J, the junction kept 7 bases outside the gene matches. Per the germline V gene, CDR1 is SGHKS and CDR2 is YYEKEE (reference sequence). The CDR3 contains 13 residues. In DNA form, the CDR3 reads TGTGCCTGCGGGAGGACAGGGGGTGAAAAACTGTTTTTT. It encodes CACGRTGGEKLFF.

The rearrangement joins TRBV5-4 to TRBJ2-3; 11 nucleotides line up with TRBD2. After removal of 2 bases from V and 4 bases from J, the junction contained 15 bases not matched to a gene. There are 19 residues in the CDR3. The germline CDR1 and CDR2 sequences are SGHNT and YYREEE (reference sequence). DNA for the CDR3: TGTGCCAGCAGCTTTGGCGGGGGTAGCGGGAGGGGAGGCGCAGATACGCAGTATTTT. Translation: CASSFGGGSGRGGADTQYF.

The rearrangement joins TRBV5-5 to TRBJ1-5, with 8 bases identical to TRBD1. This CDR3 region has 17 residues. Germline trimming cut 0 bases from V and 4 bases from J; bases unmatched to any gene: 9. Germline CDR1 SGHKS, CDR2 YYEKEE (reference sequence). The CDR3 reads CASSLDPAGGLNQPQHF. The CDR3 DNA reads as TGTGCCAGCAGCTTGGACCCCGCAGGGGGCCTTAATCAGCCCCAGCATTTT.

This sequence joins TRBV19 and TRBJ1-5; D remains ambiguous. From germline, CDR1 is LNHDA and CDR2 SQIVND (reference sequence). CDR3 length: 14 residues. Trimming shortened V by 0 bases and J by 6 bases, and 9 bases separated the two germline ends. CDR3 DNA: TGTGCCAGTAGTATAGATGGGCTCGGTCAGCCCCAGCATTTT. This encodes CASSIDGLGQPQHF.

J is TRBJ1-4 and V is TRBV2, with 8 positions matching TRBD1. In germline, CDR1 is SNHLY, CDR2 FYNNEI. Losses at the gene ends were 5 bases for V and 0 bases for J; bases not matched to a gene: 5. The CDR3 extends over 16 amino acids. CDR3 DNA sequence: TGTGCCAGCAGTCCGACGGACAGGGCAACTAATGAAAAACTGTTTTTT. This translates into CASSPTDRATNEKLFF.

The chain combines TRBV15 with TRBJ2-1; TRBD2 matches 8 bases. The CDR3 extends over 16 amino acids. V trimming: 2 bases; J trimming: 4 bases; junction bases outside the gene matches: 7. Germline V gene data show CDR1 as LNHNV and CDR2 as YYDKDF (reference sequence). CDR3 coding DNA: TGTGCCACCAGCAGACCCCTAGCGGGCCCTTACAATGAGCAGTTCTTC. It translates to CATSRPLAGPYNEQFF.

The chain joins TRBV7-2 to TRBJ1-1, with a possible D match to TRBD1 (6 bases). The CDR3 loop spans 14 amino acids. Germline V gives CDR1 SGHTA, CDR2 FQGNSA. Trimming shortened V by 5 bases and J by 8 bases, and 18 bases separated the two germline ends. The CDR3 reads CASSTLTGRYEAFF. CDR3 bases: TGTGCCAGCAGCACCTTGACAGGCCGCTACGAAGCTTTCTTT.

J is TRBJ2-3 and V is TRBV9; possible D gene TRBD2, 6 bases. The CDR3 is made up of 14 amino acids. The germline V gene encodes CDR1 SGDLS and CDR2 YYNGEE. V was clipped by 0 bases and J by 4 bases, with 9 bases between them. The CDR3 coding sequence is TGTGCCAGCAGCGTAGCGGGAGCCTCAGATACGCAGTATTTT. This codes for CASSVAGASDTQYF.

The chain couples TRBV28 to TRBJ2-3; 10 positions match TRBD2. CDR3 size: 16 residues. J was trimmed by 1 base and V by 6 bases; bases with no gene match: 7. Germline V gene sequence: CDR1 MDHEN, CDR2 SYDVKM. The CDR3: CASRSAGTSGTDTQYF. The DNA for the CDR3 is TGTGCCAGCAGATCGGCCGGGACTAGCGGCACAGATACGCAGTATTTT. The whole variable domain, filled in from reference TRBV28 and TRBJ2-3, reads DVKVTQSSRYLVKRTGEKVFLECVQDMDHENMFWYRQDPGLGLRLIYFSYDVKMKEKGDIPEGYSVSREKKERFSLILESASTNQTSMYLCASRSAGTSGTDTQYFGPGTRLTVL.

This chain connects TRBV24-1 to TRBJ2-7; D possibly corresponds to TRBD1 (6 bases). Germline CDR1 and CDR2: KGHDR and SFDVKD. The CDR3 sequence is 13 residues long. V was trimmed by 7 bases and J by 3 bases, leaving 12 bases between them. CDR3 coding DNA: TGTGCCACCAGCAAAGGGGGAGACTACGAGCAGTACTTC. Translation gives CATSKGGDYEQYF.

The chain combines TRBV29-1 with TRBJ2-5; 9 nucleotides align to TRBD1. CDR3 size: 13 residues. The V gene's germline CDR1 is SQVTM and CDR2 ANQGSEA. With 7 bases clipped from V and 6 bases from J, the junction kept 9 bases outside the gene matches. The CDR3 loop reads CSAPEGQGKTQYF. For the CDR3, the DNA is TGCAGCGCCCCGGAGGGACAGGGCAAGACCCAGTACTTC.

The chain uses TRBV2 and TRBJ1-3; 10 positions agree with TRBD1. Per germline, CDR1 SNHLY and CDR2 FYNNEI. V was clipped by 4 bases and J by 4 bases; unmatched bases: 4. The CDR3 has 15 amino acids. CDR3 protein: CASSGQGARGNTIYF. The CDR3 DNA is TGTGCCAGCAGTGGACAGGGGGCAAGGGGAAACACCATATATTTT.

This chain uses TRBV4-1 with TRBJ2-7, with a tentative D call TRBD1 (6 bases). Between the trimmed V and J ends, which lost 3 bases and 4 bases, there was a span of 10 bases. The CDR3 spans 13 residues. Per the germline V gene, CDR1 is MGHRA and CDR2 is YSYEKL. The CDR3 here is CASSHLQGYEQYF. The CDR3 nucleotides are TGCGCCAGCAGCCACCTACAGGGATACGAGCAGTACTTC.

The CDR3 nucleotides are TGTGCCAGCAGCCGGGACAGTCAACACACTGAAGCTTTCTTT. This encodes CASSRDSQHTEAFF. This chain links TRBV2 with TRBJ1-1; 7 nucleotides align to TRBD1. This CDR3 region has 14 residues. Per germline, CDR1 SNHLY and CDR2 FYNNEI. Trimming at V came to 6 bases and at J to 3 bases, leaving 7 bases not matched to a gene.

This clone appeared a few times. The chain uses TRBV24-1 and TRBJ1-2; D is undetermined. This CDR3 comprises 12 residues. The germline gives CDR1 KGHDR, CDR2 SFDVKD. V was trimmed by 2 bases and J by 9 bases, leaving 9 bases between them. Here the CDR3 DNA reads TGTGCCACCAGTGATTCCAGCGGTAGCTACACCTTC. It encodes CATSDSSGSYTF.

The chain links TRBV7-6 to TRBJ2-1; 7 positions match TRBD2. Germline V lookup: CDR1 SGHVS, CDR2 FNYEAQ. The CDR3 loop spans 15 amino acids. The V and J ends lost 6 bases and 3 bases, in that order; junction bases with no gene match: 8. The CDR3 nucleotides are TGTGCCAGCAGGTCTCTAGCGGACCACTACAATGAGCAGTTCTTC. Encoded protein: CASRSLADHYNEQFF. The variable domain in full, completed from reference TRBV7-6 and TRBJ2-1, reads GAGVSQSPRYKVTKRGQDVALRCDPISGHVSLYWYRQALGQGPEFLTYFNYEAQQDKSGLPNDRFSAERPEGSISTLTIQRTEQRDSAMYRCASRSLADHYNEQFFGPGTRLTVL.